The T cell receptor (beta chain) described here comes from a study of post-analysis software for immune sequencing data. Study conclusions and caveats: TRBV segments more frequent in patients than in controls numbered roughly 5 and included TRBV5-6, TRBV5-1 and TRBV20-1. In multiple sclerosis, normalized Chao1 diversity was significantly below that of controls.

V lost 4 bases, J lost 7 bases, and 12 bases lay in between. The CDR3 loop spans 14 amino acids. Germline V gene lookup returns CDR1 SGHRS and CDR2 YFSETQ. This clonotype showed up just a few times. Its antigen is currently unknown. Carried by the TCR beta cDNA libraries were unique molecular identifiers. One entry per CDR3 protein results from TCRdb running MiXCR on the PCR reads. The sample has a few hundred thousand distinct CDR3 sequences, 39% seen once. The sequence derives from a girl aged 2-10 years with multiple sclerosis. The V and J genes are TRBV5-1 and TRBJ1-6; D possibly corresponds to TRBD1 (5 bases). Sequenced sample: blood. The CDR3 region is CASSERPGNSPLHF. DNA for the CDR3: TGCGCCAGCAGCGAAAGGCCAGGGAATTCACCCCTCCACTTT.